The 5 T cell receptor beta chains below come from one sample, sequenced in a study of response to subunit inactivated influenza vaccine. TCRdb re-derived calls from the RT-PCR reads in MiXCR, one entry per CDR3 protein. The repertoire holds about 650,000 distinct CDR3 sequences, approximately 14% seen once, with 6% to 9.5% in the top ten. The sequencing used PBMCs from blood, collected less than 15 days before vaccination. These receptor sequences come from a man in his fifties who received an inactivated influenza vaccine.

The J gene is TRBJ2-1, the V gene TRBV11-2, with TRBD1 identical over 11 bases. CDR3 length: 19 residues. Per the germline V gene, CDR1 is SGHAT and CDR2 is FQNNGV. Trimming took 4 bases from V and 10 from J; bases not matched to a gene: 21. CDR3 sequence reads: CASSSDRDRGIAGVEEQFF. The CDR3 region has the DNA TGTGCCAGCAGCTCCGACCGGGACAGGGGGATAGCGGGAGTGGAGGAGCAGTTCTTC.

The rearrangement uses TRBV4-3 and TRBJ1-1; D ambiguous. The V end was cut by 0 bases, the J end by 4 bases, with 12 bases between. Germline V gene data show CDR1 as LGHNA and CDR2 as YSLEER. The CDR3 has 15 amino acids. CDR3 loop: CASSQDLRGGTEAFF. The DNA of the CDR3 is TGCGCCAGCAGCCAAGATTTGCGGGGAGGCACTGAAGCTTTCTTT.

The table lists this clonotype with many counts. Mismatch with germline at one junction end may stem from a read error. V usage is TRBV12-3 or TRBV12-4 and J usage is TRBJ1-1; D gene uncertain. The CDR3 sequence is 11 residues long. The CDR3 DNA is TGTGCCAGCAGACTATGGCGCCTCGGGGTCTTT. Protein sequence: CASRLWRLGVF.

The rearrangement joins TRBV11-3 to TRBJ2-5; D is possibly TRBD1 (6 bases). This CDR3 has 14 residues. V lost 2 bases, J lost 5 bases, and 12 bases lay in between. Looked up from germline, CDR1 is SGHNT and CDR2 is YENEEA. The CDR3 DNA is TGTGCCAGCAGCTTATCAGGGGATATCGAGACCCAGTACTTC. This encodes CASSLSGDIETQYF. Full variable domain (outside the CDR3, taken from reference TRBV11-3 and TRBJ2-5): EAGVVQSPRYKIIEKKQPVAFWCNPISGHNTLYWYLQNLGQGPELLIRYENEEAVDDSQLPKDRFSAERLKGVDSTLKIQPAELGDSAVYLCASSLSGDIETQYFGPGTRLLVL.

The chain employs TRBV6-2 or TRBV6-3 and TRBJ2-3; the D gene is possibly TRBD1 (6 bases). CDR1 and CDR2 (germline): MNHEY, SVGEGT. The length of the CDR3 is 16 residues. Trimming took off 8 bases at V and 1 base at J, with 19 bases between the two ends. The CDR3 spells CASLHLQGIGTDTQYF. CDR3 nucleotide sequence: TGTGCCAGCCTTCACTTACAGGGAATTGGCACAGATACGCAGTATTTT.